The present TCR beta chain was sequenced within a study of cytomegalovirus exposure and HLA in healthy donors. Findings and limits, study-wide: Indistinguishable V segments such as TRBV6-2 and TRBV6-3 were excluded. Both high specificity and high sensitivity reportedly marked the classifier's diagnosis of cytomegalovirus status. Researchers reported that a few CMV-associated chains were confirmed in vitro as CMV antigen-specific.

The CDR3 loop spans 14 amino acids. Trimming stripped 5 bases from V and 0 bases from J, with 9 bases between. Germline assignment: CDR1 SGHRS and CDR2 YFSETQ. Remarks on this clone: Its antigen is unknown.

With 60 Vbeta and 13 Jbeta primers, the PCR was carried out. Assay used: immunoSEQ multiplex PCR; TCRdb lists only in-frame clones, some missing. The repertoire holds about 150,000 clones, 75% to 85% seen once, with approximately 5.6% in the top ten. The clonotype was recovered from a woman aged 40 to 55 in good health and CMV-seropositive. The rearrangement links TRBV5-1 to TRBJ1-3; D perhaps matches TRBD1 (5 bases). The sequenced sample consisted of PBMCs. The CDR3 DNA reads as TGCGCCAGCAGTGGGGCGCCCTCTGGAAACACCATATATTTT. Amino acid sequence: CASSGAPSGNTIYF.